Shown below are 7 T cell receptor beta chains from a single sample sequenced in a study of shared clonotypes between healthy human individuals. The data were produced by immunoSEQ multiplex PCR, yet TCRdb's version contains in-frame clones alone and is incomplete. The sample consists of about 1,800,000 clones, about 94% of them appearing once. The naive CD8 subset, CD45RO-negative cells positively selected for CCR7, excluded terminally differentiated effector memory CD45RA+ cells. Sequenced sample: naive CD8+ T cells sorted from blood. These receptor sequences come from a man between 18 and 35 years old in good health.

For the CDR3, the DNA is TGTGCCAGCAGCTTAGTTGGTAGTGTCACAGATACGCAGTATTTT. Its protein is CASSLVGSVTDTQYF. The chain combines TRBV7-9 with TRBJ2-3; D remains unclear. The CDR3 is 15 residues long. The germline gives CDR1 SEHNR, CDR2 FQNEAQ (reference sequence). The V end was cut by 1 base, the J end by 2 bases, with 10 bases between.

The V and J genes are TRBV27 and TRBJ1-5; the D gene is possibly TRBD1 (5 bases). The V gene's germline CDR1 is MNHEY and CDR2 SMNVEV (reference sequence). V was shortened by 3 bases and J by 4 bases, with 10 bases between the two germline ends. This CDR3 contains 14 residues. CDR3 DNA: TGTGCCAGCAGTTTCGGGGCAGCTAATCAGCCCCAGCATTTT. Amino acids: CASSFGAANQPQHF.

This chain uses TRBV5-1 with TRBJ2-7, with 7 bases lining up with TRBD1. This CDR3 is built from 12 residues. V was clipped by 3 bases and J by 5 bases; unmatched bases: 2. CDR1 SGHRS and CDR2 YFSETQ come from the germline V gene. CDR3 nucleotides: TGCGCCAGCAGCTCACAGGGGAACGAGCAGTACTTC. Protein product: CASSSQGNEQYF.

CDR3 in DNA: TGTGCCAGCTCCGGGACAGGGAGTTCAAACGAGCAGTACTTC. This sequence encodes CASSGTGSSNEQYF. The V call is TRBV21-1, the J call TRBJ2-7; TRBD1 is taken as the D call from the table, unchecked against the DNA. TRBV21-1 is tagged as a pseudogene. The CDR3 sequence is 14 residues long.

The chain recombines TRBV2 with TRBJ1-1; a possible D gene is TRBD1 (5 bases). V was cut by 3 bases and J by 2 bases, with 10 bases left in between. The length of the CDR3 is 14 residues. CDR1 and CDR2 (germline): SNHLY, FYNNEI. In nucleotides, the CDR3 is TGTGCCAGCAGTGAGGTGGACATAAACACTGAAGCTTTCTTT. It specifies CASSEVDINTEAFF.

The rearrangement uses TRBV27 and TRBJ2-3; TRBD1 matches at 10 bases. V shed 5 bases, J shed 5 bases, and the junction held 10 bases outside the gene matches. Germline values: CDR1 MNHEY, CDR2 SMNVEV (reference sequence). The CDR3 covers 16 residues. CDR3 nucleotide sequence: TGTGCCAGCAGTCTCGCCCCCGGGACAGGGGTAGATACGCAGTATTTT. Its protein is CASSLAPGTGVDTQYF.

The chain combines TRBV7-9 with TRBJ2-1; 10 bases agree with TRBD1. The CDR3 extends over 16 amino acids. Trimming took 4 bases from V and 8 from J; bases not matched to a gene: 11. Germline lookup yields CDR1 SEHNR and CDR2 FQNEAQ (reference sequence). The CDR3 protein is CASSYNQLTGGYEQFF. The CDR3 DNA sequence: TGTGCCAGCAGCTACAATCAACTGACAGGGGGCTATGAGCAGTTCTTC.